This T cell receptor (beta chain) is from a study of early T cells in non-severe SARS-CoV-2 infection (dated by TCRdb to about 2021). Study-wide context: TCR sequencing used bulk RNA from unsorted whole blood, so alpha and beta chains could not be paired. Results the study describes overall, beyond this receptor: Matching against VDJdb was skewed toward anti-spike CD8 responses, likely underestimated virus-specific expansions, and missed private and CD4 specificities.

A word on this clonotype: Its antigen is still unknown. No qualities accompany the bases; no much larger clone lies one base away.

Including the terminal cysteine and phenylalanine, the CDR3 comprises 13 residues. CDR3 DNA only is kept here, 39 bases in frame from base 1. The germline V gene sets CDR1 to WSHSY and CDR2 to SAAADI. V gives up 2 bases and J gives up 4 bases, and the segment between their germline ends measures 8 bases. The library was made by 5' RACE. Sequenced using a NextSeq 500. To correct for sequencing error and PCR bias, the TCR library protocol tagged individual cDNA molecules with unique molecular identifiers. Both TCR alpha and beta chains were sequenced, and tight co-correlation was observed between alpha and beta sequence abundances in each sample. Under the source paper's analysis protocol: Decombinator V4 was used to annotate TCR sequences for V gene, J gene and CDR3. TCRs were defined as expanded if a significant change between any two time points was detected under a Poisson model with p below 0.0001. TCR abundances were normalised to the total number of TCRs sequenced per sample and were expressed as counts per million. MAIT TCRs were defined by TRAV1-2 paired with TRAJ12, TRAJ20 or TRAJ33, and iNKT TCRs by TRAV10 paired with TRAJ18. VDJdb, accessed 1 November 2021, was searched for CMV, EBV and SARS-CoV-2 annotated TCRs, excluding TCRs annotated for multiple antigens. Through fastp at Q25 and MiXCR, TCRdb rebuilt clones from the public reads, retaining in-frame beta chains. All rows with the same CDR3 protein become a single entry with the most common DNA and genes. TCRdb's processing, not the authors' own work, is the source of the V and J calls. The sample profile shows some 48,000 distinct CDR3 sequences; approximately 13% of them were found once. The top ten clones comprise roughly a tenth of the sample.

The study was a case-control design nested within a healthcare worker cohort in London, UK, with weekly nasopharyngeal swab PCR tests and blood sampling. Between 23 and 31 March 2020, the week of the UK lockdown, healthcare workers were enrolled and then followed up weekly for as long as 16 weeks. Rearrangement joined TRBV10-2 to TRBJ1-1; TRBD1 is possibly the D segment (5 matching bases). The sequence derives from an adult who was a healthcare worker with PCR-confirmed SARS-CoV-2 infection or an uninfected control (not recorded which). Specimen: whole blood. This receptor has the CDR3 CASSEQGGTEAFF. The DNA sequence is as follows: TGCGCCAGCAGTGAGCAGGGAGGCACTGAAGCTTTCTTT.